The clone carrying this TCR beta chain was picked up a small number of times. The CDR3 extends over 15 amino acids. Germline values: CDR1 SGDLS, CDR2 YYNGEE. The V gene lost 0 bases and the J gene lost 4 bases, with 11 bases spanning the gap. The unsorted libraries were produced from 2 million PBMCs held at -80 C. Every sequencing run generated in excess of 180 million TCR-beta sequences. These sequences covered 15-18 subjects. MiXCR, run by TCRdb on the 5' RACE reads, gives a single entry per CDR3 protein. The sample lists tens of thousands of distinct CDR3 sequences; roughly 18% were seen once. The entry originates in a study of neurological immune-mediated disorders.

The genes are TRBV9 and TRBJ1-3; D is perhaps TRBD1 (5 bases). This sequence originates from a woman aged 35 to 49 in good health. The sequenced material came from PBMCs. CDR3 amino acids: CASSVGMRDGNTIYF. Written as DNA, the CDR3 is TGTGCCAGCAGCGTAGGAATGAGGGACGGAAACACCATATATTTT.